The 8 T cell receptor beta chains presented below share a single source sample, sequenced in a study of spatial heterogeneity in lung cancer (dated by TCRdb to the late 2010s). The method behind the library was 5' RACE. Sequencing relied on a NextSeq 500. Starting from the raw public reads, TCRdb applied fastp trimming at Q25, assembled clones with MiXCR and retained in-frame beta chains. Each entry is one CDR3 protein sequence, shown with its most common DNA and genes. The sample table contains 25,000 or so distinct CDR3 sequences; only one count was recorded for 10% to 15% of them. The top ten clonotypes cover 25% of the sample. The time point label for this specimen denotes: sample taken at primary tumor resection. TCR sequencing used whole RNA extracted from tumor and nontumor lung tissue, or from cryopreserved PBMC samples, without cell sorting. Sequences were derived from PBMCs, sampled at surgery. The receptors derive from a female donor with early-stage non-small cell lung cancer.

This clonotype was counted at least ten times. V gene TRBV11-1 combines with J gene TRBJ2-5; D gene uncertain. Germline assignment: CDR1 SGHAT and CDR2 FQDESV (reference sequence). This CDR3 has 17 residues. V lost 4 bases to trimming and J lost 2 bases, with 20 bases between them. CDR3 in amino acids: CASSSGRADPMQETQYF. DNA for the CDR3: TGTGCCAGCAGCTCAGGACGGGCGGACCCAATGCAAGAGACCCAGTACTTC.

There are many counts of this clonotype. The chain couples TRBV6-5 to TRBJ2-1; D unresolved. The CDR3 runs to 16 residues. V was pared by 0 bases and J by 2 bases, with 11 bases between. Germline values: CDR1 MNHEY, CDR2 SVGAGI. The CDR3: CASSYSGLSTYNEQFF. CDR3 nucleotide sequence: TGTGCCAGCAGTTACTCTGGGCTTTCTACCTACAATGAGCAGTTCTTC.

In its sample, this clonotype was seen many times. This chain joins TRBV4-2 and TRBJ2-5, with 7 nucleotides matching TRBD2. This CDR3 is 14 amino acids long. V shed 1 base, J shed 5 bases, and the junction held 4 bases outside the gene matches. Per germline, CDR1 LGHNA and CDR2 YNFKEQ. CDR3 sequence (DNA): TGTGCCAGCAGCCAAGGAACAGCGGGGGAGACCCAGTACTTC. Translating gives CASSQGTAGETQYF.

This clonotype has at least ten counts. The chain employs TRBV6-6 and TRBJ2-5; either TRBD1 or TRBD2 may fit D (6 bases each). Germline CDR1 is MNHNY and CDR2 is SVGAGI (reference sequence). The V end was cut by 2 bases, the J end by 9 bases, with 10 bases between. This CDR3 is 12 amino acids long. The chain's CDR3 is CASSYVGGPQYF. The CDR3 DNA sequence: TGTGCCAGCAGTTACGTCGGGGGCCCCCAGTACTTC.

This clonotype was seen ten or more times. As DNA, the CDR3 is TGTGCCAGCAAACCACCTTTCGGGACGCCTGGGAACACTGAAGCTTTCTTT. Residues: CASKPPFGTPGNTEAFF. The chain combines TRBV28 with TRBJ1-1, with D possibly TRBD1 on 5 matching bases. The CDR3 is made up of 17 amino acids. The V gene's germline CDR1 is MDHEN and CDR2 SYDVKM. Trimming shortened V by 7 bases and J by 1 base, and 22 bases separated the two germline ends.

This clonotype was observed at least ten times. The chain is built from TRBV19 and TRBJ2-6; unclear D gene. CDR3 length: 13 amino acids. In germline, CDR1 is LNHDA, CDR2 SQIVND (reference sequence). Trimming removed 6 bases at V and 7 bases at J, with 10 bases between. The chain's CDR3 is CASRGSGANVLTF. For the CDR3, the DNA is TGTGCCAGTAGAGGAAGTGGCGCCAACGTCCTGACTTTC.

This clonotype was seen ten or more times. V is TRBV4-3 and J is TRBJ2-1, with 9 bases identical to TRBD2. The ends lost 0 bases at V and 9 bases at J; junction bases unmatched: 9. CDR1 is LGHNA, CDR2 YSLEER, per germline. The CDR3 has 16 amino acids. The CDR3 DNA sequence: TGCGCCAGCAGCCAAGATTCTAGGGGACTAGCTAGTGAGCAGTTCTTC. This codes for CASSQDSRGLASEQFF.

This clonotype was counted at least ten times. The J gene is TRBJ1-1, the V gene TRBV3-1; D call uncertain. Germline CDR1 reads LGHDT; CDR2 reads YNNKEL (reference sequence). V was pared by 3 bases and J by 1 base, with 6 bases between. The CDR3 spans 13 residues. CDR3 bases: TGTGCCAGCAGCCAGATAGGGAACACTGAAGCTTTCTTT. This gives the protein CASSQIGNTEAFF. The whole variable domain, remainder taken from reference TRBV3-1 and TRBJ1-1, is DTAVSQTPKYLVTQMGNDKSIKCEQNLGHDTMYWYKQDSKKFLKIMFSYNNKELIINETVPNRFSPKSPDKAHLNLHINSLELGDSAVYFCASSQIGNTEAFFGQGTRLTVV.